The T cell receptor (beta chain) described here comes from a study of Graves' ophthalmopathy and Graves' hyperthyroidism. Amplified TCR beta CDR3 regions were obtained using RNA transcripts as template. Scientists carried out first-round RT-PCR using HTBI primers and then a second-round multiplex PCR. MiXCR was run by TCRdb on the multiplex PCR reads, yielding one entry per CDR3 protein. The sample has 1 million to 1.3 million distinct CDR3 sequences, about 35% seen once. The CDR3 length is 13 residues. CDR1 is ENHRY and CDR2 is SYGVKD in the germline V gene. V lost 4 bases and J lost 4, with 5 bases in between.

This sequence was found in an adult man with Graves' hyperthyroidism. The specimen sequenced was peripheral blood or thyroid tissue (not recorded which). The chain couples TRBV10-3 to TRBJ2-6; no definite D call. This CDR3 is CAISGPGANVLTF. The CDR3 region has the DNA TGTGCCATCAGTGGGCCGGGGGCCAACGTCCTGACTTTC.